This T cell receptor (beta chain) was captured in a study of ipilimumab plus nivolumab after autologous stem cell transplantation (dated by TCRdb to the early 2020s). For the wider study: Trial patients received a median of about five ipilimumab doses and fewer than 10 nivolumab doses. Around 35 patients made up the trial's intent-to-treat population. Patients with high-risk diffuse large B cell lymphoma, mature T cell lymphoma, or multiple myeloma undergoing autologous transplant were enrolled in the trial. Study-level results and caveats: Combined checkpoint inhibition as post-transplant consolidation was concluded by the authors to appear tolerable. Per the authors, a biologic rationale for further study of the post-transplant checkpoint inhibition approach was offered by T cell receptor repertoire, regulatory T cell phenotype and gut microbiota profiles.

Details on this clone: What this receptor recognizes is not known. Base qualities are missing; no much larger clone stands one base away.

Germline trimming amounts to 7 bases on V and 3 bases on J, with 6 as the count of junction bases outside the gene matches. CDR3 length: 15 amino acids, cysteine to phenylalanine. CDR3 DNA only is kept here, 45 bases in frame from base 1. Looking up the germline V gene yields CDR1 SGHRS and CDR2 YFSETQ. Library method: the immunoSEQ multiplex PCR assay. TCRdb carries this immuneACCESS record with in-frame sequences only. Its versions omit some clonotypes, under half of them owing to an unresolved V gene in the studies checked, with the rest unexplained. In all, the sample holds more than 13,000 clones, and roughly 79% of those were seen once. The ten most abundant clones make up 8.5% to 12% of the sample. Checkpoint therapy began 14 to 28 days after autologous transplant, with ipilimumab given at 1 mg/kg intravenously on day 1 of selected weeks. Nivolumab was administered at 3 mg/kg intravenously on day 1 of weeks 1, 4, 7, 10, and every two weeks through week 26. Combined checkpoint inhibition with ipilimumab and nivolumab as consolidation after autologous stem cell transplantation was tested in a Phase Ib clinical trial.

The chain is assembled from TRBV5-1 and TRBJ2-3, and 12 bases in between align with TRBD2. The TCR originated in a male donor with primary mediastinal lymphoma. Sequencing was performed on PBMCs, taken in a trial of ipilimumab plus nivolumab as post-transplant consolidation. This receptor has the CDR3 CASSPSGRATDTQYF. DNA sequence: TGCGCCAGCTCTCCTAGCGGGAGGGCAACAGATACGCAGTATTTT.